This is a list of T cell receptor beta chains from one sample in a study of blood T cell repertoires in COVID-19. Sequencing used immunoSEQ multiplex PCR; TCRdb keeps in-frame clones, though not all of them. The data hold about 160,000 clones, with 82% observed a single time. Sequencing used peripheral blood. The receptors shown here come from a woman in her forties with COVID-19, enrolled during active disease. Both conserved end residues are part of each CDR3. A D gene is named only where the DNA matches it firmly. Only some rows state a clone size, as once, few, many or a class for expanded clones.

CDR3nt: TGTGCCAGCAGCCCACCATGGCGGGGAGTCAACCAGCAGTACTTC
CDR3aa: CASSPPWRGVNQQYF
d_gene: -
abundance: -
v_gene: TRBV21-1
j_gene: TRBJ2-7

CDR3nt: TGTGCCAGCAGTTACCGGCCCAGCGGGAAAGCCGGGGAGCTGTTTTTT
CDR3aa: CASSYRPSGKAGELFF
d_gene: TRBD2
abundance: -
v_gene: TRBV6-5
j_gene: TRBJ2-2

CDR3nt: TGTGCCAGCAGGCGGACAGGGGATGTTATGAACACTGAAGCTTTCTTT
CDR3aa: CASRRTGDVMNTEAFF
d_gene: TRBD1
abundance: -
v_gene: TRBV5-5
j_gene: TRBJ1-1

CDR3nt: TGCGCCAGCAGCTTAGGTGGGGCTAGCACAGATACGCAGTATTTT
CDR3aa: CASSLGGASTDTQYF
d_gene: -
abundance: -
v_gene: TRBV5-1
j_gene: TRBJ2-3

CDR3nt: TGTGCCAGCAGCAACTGGGCCAACAATCAGCCCCAGCATTTT
CDR3aa: CASSNWANNQPQHF
d_gene: -
abundance: few
v_gene: TRBV7-2
j_gene: TRBJ1-5

CDR3nt: TGTGCCTGGAGTATCGGCGCTAGCAGGAATGAGCAGTTCTTC
CDR3aa: CAWSIGASRNEQFF
d_gene: -
abundance: -
v_gene: TRBV30
j_gene: TRBJ2-1

CDR3nt: TGTGCCACCAGCAGAGATTACGGGGGAGGGGAGACCCAGTACTTC
CDR3aa: CATSRDYGGGETQYF
d_gene: TRBD2
abundance: -
v_gene: TRBV15
j_gene: TRBJ2-5

CDR3nt: TGTGCCAGCAGTGAAGGGGCAGACTCCTACAATGAGCAGTTCTTC
CDR3aa: CASSEGADSYNEQFF
d_gene: -
abundance: once
v_gene: TRBV6-1
j_gene: TRBJ2-1

CDR3nt: TGTGCCAGCAGCGTGAATGCGGGGGGGCCTTACTACAATGAGCAGTTCTTC
CDR3aa: CASSVNAGGPYYNEQFF
d_gene: TRBD2
abundance: -
v_gene: TRBV9
j_gene: TRBJ2-1

CDR3nt: TGTGCCAGCAGTATGGGCCCCAAACAGCCCCAGCATTTT
CDR3aa: CASSMGPKQPQHF
d_gene: -
abundance: many
v_gene: TRBV5-6
j_gene: TRBJ1-5

CDR3nt: TGTGCCAGCAGGGACAGGTTTAGCAATCAGCCCCAGCATTTT
CDR3aa: CASRDRFSNQPQHF
d_gene: TRBD1
abundance: few
v_gene: TRBV2
j_gene: TRBJ1-5

CDR3nt: TGTGCCATCAGTGAGGCTAGCGGGAGACTCCCGCAGTACTTC
CDR3aa: CAISEASGRLPQYF
d_gene: TRBD2
abundance: -
v_gene: TRBV10-3
j_gene: TRBJ2-7

CDR3nt: TGTGCCACCAGTGACTCATCGGGGACTGAAGCTTTCTTT
CDR3aa: CATSDSSGTEAFF
d_gene: -
abundance: once
v_gene: TRBV24-1
j_gene: TRBJ1-1

CDR3nt: TGTGCCAGCAGCCAAGAAGTCGGGGGGGCGGGGGAGCAGTTCTTC
CDR3aa: CASSQEVGGAGEQFF
d_gene: TRBD2
abundance: -
v_gene: TRBV4-2
j_gene: TRBJ2-1

CDR3nt: TGTGCCAGCAGCAACCTAGAAGCAACTAATGAAAAACTGTTTTTT
CDR3aa: CASSNLEATNEKLFF
d_gene: -
abundance: -
v_gene: TRBV5-8
j_gene: TRBJ1-4

CDR3nt: TGTGCCAGCAGCTTGGGACTAGCGGGAGCTGGGGAGCAGTTCTTC
CDR3aa: CASSLGLAGAGEQFF
d_gene: TRBD2
abundance: -
v_gene: TRBV5-4
j_gene: TRBJ2-1

CDR3nt: TGCAGCGTTGAGGGGCGGCCGTCGGAAAAACTGTTTTTT
CDR3aa: CSVEGRPSEKLFF
d_gene: -
abundance: -
v_gene: TRBV29-1
j_gene: TRBJ1-4

CDR3nt: TGTGCCACCAGTCCAGGGGTCATCACCGGGGAGCTGTTTTTT
CDR3aa: CATSPGVITGELFF
d_gene: -
abundance: -
v_gene: TRBV24-1
j_gene: TRBJ2-2

CDR3nt: TGTGCCAGCAGCTCCAGGGGAGATGGCAATCAGCCCCAGCATTTT
CDR3aa: CASSSRGDGNQPQHF
d_gene: -
abundance: -
v_gene: TRBV5-6
j_gene: TRBJ1-5

CDR3nt: TGTGCCAGCAGCCGAGGGACTCCCCCTAGCACAGATACGCAGTATTTT
CDR3aa: CASSRGTPPSTDTQYF
d_gene: -
abundance: -
v_gene: TRBV4-2
j_gene: TRBJ2-3

CDR3nt: TGTGCCAGCAGCCAAGGTGCCGGGACTGAAGCTTTCTTT
CDR3aa: CASSQGAGTEAFF
d_gene: -
abundance: -
v_gene: TRBV3-1/TRBV3-2
j_gene: TRBJ1-1

CDR3nt: TGTGCCAGCAGTCCACTAGCGGGGGGGTACAATGAGCAGTTCTTC
CDR3aa: CASSPLAGGYNEQFF
d_gene: TRBD2
abundance: once
v_gene: TRBV6-5
j_gene: TRBJ2-1

CDR3nt: TGTGCCAGCAGCCTGACAGGGGGCGTTCAGCCCCAGCATTTT
CDR3aa: CASSLTGGVQPQHF
d_gene: TRBD1
abundance: once
v_gene: TRBV28
j_gene: TRBJ1-5

CDR3nt: TGTGCCAGCAGTTTAGTCAGCTATGGCTACACCTTC
CDR3aa: CASSLVSYGYTF
d_gene: -
abundance: -
v_gene: TRBV28
j_gene: TRBJ1-2

CDR3nt: TGTGCCAACAGCAAAGGAGAGGGGGAGGGTGAAGAGACCCAGTACTTC
CDR3aa: CANSKGEGEGEETQYF
d_gene: -
abundance: -
v_gene: TRBV9
j_gene: TRBJ2-5

CDR3nt: TGTGCCAGCAGTGAGGCCCCAGGGGGTCGCCCCACAGATACGCAGTATTTT
CDR3aa: CASSEAPGGRPTDTQYF
d_gene: TRBD1
abundance: -
v_gene: TRBV6-1
j_gene: TRBJ2-3

CDR3nt: TGTGCCAGCAGCCGACTAGCGGGGGGGCCGCATGAGCAGTTCTTC
CDR3aa: CASSRLAGGPHEQFF
d_gene: TRBD2
abundance: -
v_gene: TRBV3-1/TRBV3-2
j_gene: TRBJ2-1

CDR3nt: TGTGCCAGCAGCCGCAGCCCGGGAGAAAAACTGTTTTTT
CDR3aa: CASSRSPGEKLFF
d_gene: -
abundance: -
v_gene: TRBV3-1/TRBV3-2
j_gene: TRBJ1-4

CDR3nt: TGTGCCAGCAGCTTGGAGGGACTAGTTGTAAGGCAGTACTTC
CDR3aa: CASSLEGLVVRQYF
d_gene: TRBD2
abundance: -
v_gene: TRBV5-4
j_gene: TRBJ2-7

CDR3nt: TGTGCCAGCAGTTTATCTCAGGGGGGCGCCCAAGAGACCCAGTACTTC
CDR3aa: CASSLSQGGAQETQYF
d_gene: -
abundance: -
v_gene: TRBV28
j_gene: TRBJ2-5

CDR3nt: TGCAGCGTTGGTAGGTTAGCGGGAGCAGGGGAGCAGTTCTTC
CDR3aa: CSVGRLAGAGEQFF
d_gene: TRBD2
abundance: -
v_gene: TRBV29-1
j_gene: TRBJ2-1

CDR3nt: TGTGCCAGCAGCTTAGAGGGAAACACTGAAGCTTTCTTT
CDR3aa: CASSLEGNTEAFF
d_gene: -
abundance: -
v_gene: TRBV5-5
j_gene: TRBJ1-1

CDR3nt: TGTGCCAGCAGAGGACTGGTGGGCACCGGGGAGCTGTTTTTT
CDR3aa: CASRGLVGTGELFF
d_gene: -
abundance: -
v_gene: TRBV28
j_gene: TRBJ2-2

CDR3nt: TGTGCCAGCAGCTTAGGAGGGGAGCAGTTCTTC
CDR3aa: CASSLGGEQFF
d_gene: -
abundance: few
v_gene: TRBV5-4
j_gene: TRBJ2-1

CDR3nt: TGTGCCAGCAGAGGGGATGAGGATGGCTACACCTTC
CDR3aa: CASRGDEDGYTF
d_gene: -
abundance: -
v_gene: TRBV9
j_gene: TRBJ1-2

CDR3nt: TGTGCCAGCAGCCCGTTGACTAGCGGGAGAGACAATGAGCAGTTCTTC
CDR3aa: CASSPLTSGRDNEQFF
d_gene: TRBD2
abundance: -
v_gene: TRBV3-1/TRBV3-2
j_gene: TRBJ2-1